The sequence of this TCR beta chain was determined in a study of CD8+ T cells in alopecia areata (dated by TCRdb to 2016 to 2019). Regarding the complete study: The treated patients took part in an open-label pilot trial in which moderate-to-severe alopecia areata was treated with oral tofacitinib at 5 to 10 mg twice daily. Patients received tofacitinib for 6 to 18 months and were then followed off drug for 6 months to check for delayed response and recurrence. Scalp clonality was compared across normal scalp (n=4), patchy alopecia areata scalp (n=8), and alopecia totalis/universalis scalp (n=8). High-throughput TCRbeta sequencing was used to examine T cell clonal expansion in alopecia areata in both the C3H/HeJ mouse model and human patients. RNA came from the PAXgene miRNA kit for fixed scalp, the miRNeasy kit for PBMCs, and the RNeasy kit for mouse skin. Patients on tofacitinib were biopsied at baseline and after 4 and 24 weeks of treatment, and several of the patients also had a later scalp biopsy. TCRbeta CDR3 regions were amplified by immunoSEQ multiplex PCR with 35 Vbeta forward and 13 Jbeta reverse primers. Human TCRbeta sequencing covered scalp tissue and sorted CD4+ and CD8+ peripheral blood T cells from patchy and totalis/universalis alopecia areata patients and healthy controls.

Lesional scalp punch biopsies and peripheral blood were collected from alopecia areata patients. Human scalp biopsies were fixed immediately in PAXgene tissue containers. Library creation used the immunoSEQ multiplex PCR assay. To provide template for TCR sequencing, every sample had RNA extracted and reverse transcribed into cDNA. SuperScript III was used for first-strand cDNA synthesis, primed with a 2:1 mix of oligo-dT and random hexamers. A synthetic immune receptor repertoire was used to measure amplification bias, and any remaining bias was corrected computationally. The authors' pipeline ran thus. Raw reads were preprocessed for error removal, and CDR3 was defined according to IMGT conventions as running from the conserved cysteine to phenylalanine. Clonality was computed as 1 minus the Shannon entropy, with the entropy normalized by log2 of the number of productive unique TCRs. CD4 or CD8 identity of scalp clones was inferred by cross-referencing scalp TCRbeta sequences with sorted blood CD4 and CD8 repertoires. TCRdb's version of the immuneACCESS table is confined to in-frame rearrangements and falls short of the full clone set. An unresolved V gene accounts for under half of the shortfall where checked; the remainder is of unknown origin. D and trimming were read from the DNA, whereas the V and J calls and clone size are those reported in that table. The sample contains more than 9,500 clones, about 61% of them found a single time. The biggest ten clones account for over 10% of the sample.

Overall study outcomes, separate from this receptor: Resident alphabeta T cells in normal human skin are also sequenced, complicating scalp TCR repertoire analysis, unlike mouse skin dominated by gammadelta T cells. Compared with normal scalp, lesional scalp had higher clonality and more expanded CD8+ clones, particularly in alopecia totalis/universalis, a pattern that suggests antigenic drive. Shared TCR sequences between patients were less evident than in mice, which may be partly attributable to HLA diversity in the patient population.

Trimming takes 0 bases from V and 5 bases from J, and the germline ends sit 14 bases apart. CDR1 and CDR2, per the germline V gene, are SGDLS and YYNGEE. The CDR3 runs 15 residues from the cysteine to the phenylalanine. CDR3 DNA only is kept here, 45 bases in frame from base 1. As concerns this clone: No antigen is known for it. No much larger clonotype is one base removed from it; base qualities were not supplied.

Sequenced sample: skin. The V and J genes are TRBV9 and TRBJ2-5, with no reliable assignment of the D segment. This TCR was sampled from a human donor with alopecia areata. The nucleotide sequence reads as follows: TGTGCCAGCAGCGTAGGTCAGGTGTGGGATGAGACCCAGTACTTC. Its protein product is CASSVGQVWDETQYF.